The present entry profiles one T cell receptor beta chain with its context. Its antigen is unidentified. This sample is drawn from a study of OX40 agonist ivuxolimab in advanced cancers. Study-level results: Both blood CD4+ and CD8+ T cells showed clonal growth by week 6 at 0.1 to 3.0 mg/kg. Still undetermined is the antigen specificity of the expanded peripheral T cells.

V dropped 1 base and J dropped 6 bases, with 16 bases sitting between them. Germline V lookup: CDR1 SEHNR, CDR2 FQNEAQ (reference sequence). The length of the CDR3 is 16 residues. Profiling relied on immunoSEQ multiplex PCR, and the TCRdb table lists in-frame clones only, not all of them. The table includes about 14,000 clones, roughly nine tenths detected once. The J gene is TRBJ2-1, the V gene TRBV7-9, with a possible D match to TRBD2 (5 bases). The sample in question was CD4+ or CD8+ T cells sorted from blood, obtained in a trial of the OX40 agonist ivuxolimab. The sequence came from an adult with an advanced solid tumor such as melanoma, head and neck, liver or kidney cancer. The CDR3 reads CASSLVGGPTTNEQFF. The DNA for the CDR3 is TGTGCCAGCAGCTTAGTTGGCGGGCCCACGACCAATGAGCAGTTCTTC.